This T cell receptor (beta chain) comes out of a study of Ad26.COV2.S vaccination and SARS-CoV-2 variants. A word on this clone: What it recognizes is unknown.

Specified treatment: 15 to 20 received Ad26.COV2.S at low or high dose, single or two shots; about 5 received placebo; per-sample allocation not given. Sampling was performed 63 days after the first vaccine or placebo injection. Study results and caveats: The TCR-based breadth and depth measures might underestimate overall T cell responses. It was found that vaccine and placebo recipients had similar non-spike TCR breadth.

Germline CDR1 KGHSH, CDR2 LQKENI. The CDR3 loop spans 14 amino acids. V dropped 1 base and J dropped 5 bases, with 12 bases sitting between them. Produced via immunoSEQ multiplex PCR; TCRdb's table is partial and in-frame only. Of around 250,000 clones listed, approximately 89% are singletons. The sample consisted of peripheral blood, taken in a trial of Ad26.COV2.S vaccine versus placebo. This chain connects TRBV18 to TRBJ2-7, with D perhaps being TRBD1 or TRBD2 (5 bases each). This clonotype was obtained from a person between 18 and 65 years old who received the Ad26.COV2.S COVID-19 vaccine or a placebo. The CDR3 DNA reads TGTGCCAGCTCACCACGCCAGCTGGGGGACGAGCAGTACTTC. It specifies CASSPRQLGDEQYF. The variable domain in full, completed from reference TRBV18 and TRBJ2-7, reads NAGVMQNPRHLVRRRGQEARLRCSPMKGHSHVYWYRQLPEEGLKFMVYLQKENIIDESGMPKERFSAEFPKEGPSILRIQQVVRGDSAAYFCASSPRQLGDEQYFGPGTRLTVT.